The 10 T cell receptor beta chains in this list originate from one sample, sequenced in a study of T-cell reconstitution after alpha-beta-depleted transplantation in children (dated by TCRdb to the mid-2010s). Libraries were made using PCR. Sequencer: Illumina HiSeq 2500. To normalize quantification of the TCRbeta repertoire, the TCR libraries were built with molecular barcoding that relied on unique molecular identifiers. Starting from the raw public reads, TCRdb applied fastp trimming at Q25, assembled clones with MiXCR and retained in-frame beta chains. Rows with one shared CDR3 protein collapse into an entry with the most common genes and DNA. This sample gives some 550,000 distinct CDR3 sequences in total; 20% to 25% of them show up just once. The ten largest make up 13% to 15% of the sample. The sample's treatment or condition label, in plain terms: allogeneic hematopoietic cell transplantation with graft depleted of TCRalphabeta T cells and CD19 B cells.

Sample: PBMCs, mostly from graft donor cells, taken 360 days after TCRalphabeta/CD19-depleted stem cell transplant. These TCRs come from a boy in the first two years of life who had a stem cell transplant for acute myeloid leukemia, so the T cells may come from the graft donor.

This clonotype was detected ten times or more. The junction and the germline gene differ at one end; a read error may be behind it. The V gene is TRBV10-3, the J gene TRBJ2-3, with D possibly called TRBD1 or TRBD2 (6 bases each). The CDR3 has 13 residues. CDR1 and CDR2 (germline): ENHRY, SYGVKD. For the CDR3, the DNA is TGTGCCCTCAGCGACGGGGGCCACGATACGCAGTATTTT. As protein: CALSDGGHDTQYF.

This clonotype has ten or more counts. The CDR3 loop reads CSAERGGDYEQYV. The DNA of the CDR3 is TGCAGTGCCGAACGCGGGGGGGACTACGAGCAGTACGTC. The rearrangement joins TRBV20-1 to TRBJ2-7, with TRBD2 matching 9 bases. This CDR3 comprises 13 residues. V dropped 6 bases and J dropped 3; count of bases not matched to a gene: 6. The V gene's germline CDR1 is DFQATT and CDR2 SNEGSKA (reference sequence).

The chain combines TRBV20-1 with TRBJ2-5, with D possibly TRBD1 on 5 matching bases. This CDR3 region has 14 residues. CDR1 and CDR2 from the germline V gene are DFQATT and SNEGSKA (reference sequence). V was clipped by 0 bases and J by 3 bases, with 11 bases between them. The CDR3 sequence: CSAREGVPKETQYF. For the CDR3, the DNA is TGCAGTGCTAGAGAAGGGGTACCTAAAGAGACCCAGTACTTC.

The chain is built from TRBV4-3 and TRBJ2-1; tentative D call: TRBD1 (5 bases). CDR3 size: 13 residues. Germline CDR1 is LGHNA and CDR2 is YSLEER. The V and J ends lost 5 bases and 5 bases respectively, with 10 bases between them. This chain's CDR3 is CASSETADNEQFF. The CDR3 DNA sequence: TGCGCCAGCAGCGAGACAGCTGACAATGAGCAGTTCTTC.

The J gene is TRBJ2-5, the V gene TRBV4-3, with 8 bases fitting TRBD1. This CDR3 is 15 amino acids long. Looked up from germline, CDR1 is LGHNA and CDR2 is YSLEER. Trimming at V came to 1 base and at J to 4 bases, leaving 5 bases not matched to a gene. The CDR3 region has the DNA TGCGCCAGCAGCCAAGCAGGGGGCGATTTAGAGACCCAGTACTTC. This encodes CASSQAGGDLETQYF.

This clonotype appeared many times. V is TRBV5-1 and J is TRBJ2-2; 7 bases match TRBD2. The CDR3 contains 20 residues. The germline V gene has CDR1 SGHRS and CDR2 YFSETQ. The junction had 15 bases not matched to a gene; V was cut back by 0 bases and J by 1 base. The CDR3 coding sequence is TGCGCCAGCAGCTTGGCCCCGACTAGCCGCTCCTACGTGAACACCGGGGAGCTGTTTTTT. This translates into CASSLAPTSRSYVNTGELFF.

This clonotype was detected ten times or more. The chain joins TRBV12-3 or TRBV12-4 to TRBJ1-1; 7 bases align to TRBD1. The CDR3 has 12 amino acids. V was clipped by 7 bases and J by 8 bases; unmatched bases: 7. Written as DNA, the CDR3 is TGTGCCAGCAACACAGGGGTTGACGAAGCTTTCTTT. This sequence encodes CASNTGVDEAFF.

This clonotype was counted a few times. The rearrangement links TRBV10-3 to TRBJ2-5; TRBD1 matches at 8 bases. After removal of 1 base from V and 3 bases from J, the junction contained 13 bases not matched to a gene. This CDR3 comprises 18 residues. Germline V CDR1 and CDR2: ENHRY, SYGVKD. The CDR3 reads CAISEFPNGQGSKETQYF. The CDR3 region has the DNA TGTGCCATCAGTGAGTTCCCGAATGGACAGGGTAGTAAAGAGACCCAGTACTTC.

This clonotype appeared a few times. This chain uses TRBV20-1 with TRBJ2-2; 13 bases agree with TRBD2. There are 14 residues in the CDR3. Germline V gives CDR1 DFQATT, CDR2 SNEGSKA (reference sequence). V lost 6 bases, J lost 7 bases, and 5 bases stayed unmatched. The CDR3 bases are TGCAGTGCACTCGGACTAGCGGGGGTCGGGGAGCTGTTTTTT. This codes for CSALGLAGVGELFF.

Worth noting for this clonotype: A much larger clone differs from this one at a single base, so this may be a read error. No conserved phenylalanine or tryptophan ends this CDR3, so it is likely a read error. V gene TRBV20-1 combines with J gene TRBJ1-6; 7 bases are shared with TRBD1. V trimming: 5 bases; J trimming: 13 bases; junction bases outside the gene matches: 14. The germline V gene has CDR1 DFQATT and CDR2 SNEGSKA (reference sequence). The CDR3 is 14 residues long. The CDR3 loop reads CSAADRIYTRPLHS. The CDR3 DNA reads as TGCAGTGCTGCGGACAGGATTTATACGAGGCCCCTCCACTCT.